This T cell receptor beta chain appears in the sequencing data of a study of shared clonotypes between healthy human individuals. Study-wide results and caveats: An expected dependence of interdonor clonotype sharing on sequencing depth was noted.

Notes on this clone: Antigen unknown.

The CDR3 has 13 amino acids. Trimming pared 3 bases from V and 4 bases from J, leaving 9 bases between. Per the germline V gene, CDR1 is SGHAT and CDR2 is FQNNGV. Cells designated naive CD8 were CD45RO-negative and were positively selected for CCR7, with terminally differentiated effector memory CD45RA+ cells excluded. This table comes from immunoSEQ multiplex PCR, and its TCRdb copy is limited to in-frame clones, with some not included. The data hold hundreds of thousands of clones, with 95% to 98% observed a single time. This clonotype was obtained from a man under 40 in good health. The chain couples TRBV11-2 to TRBJ1-2; D may be TRBD1 (6 bases). The sequenced sample consisted of naive CD8+ T cells sorted from blood. The CDR3 loop reads CASSFQGSYGYTF. The DNA for the CDR3 is TGTGCCAGCAGCTTTCAGGGGTCCTATGGCTACACCTTC.